This TCR beta chain was sequenced in a study of cytomegalovirus exposure and HLA in healthy donors (dated by TCRdb to about 2017). About the investigation overall: A later analysis indicated that the roughly 120 validation repertoires were generated on the platform also employed for the roughly 650 repertoires of the first cohort. The aim of the study was to test whether cataloging public T cell receptors could identify signatures of past pathogen exposure. Besides the first cohort of around 670 subjects, a separate validation cohort made up of roughly 120 different subjects was used. High-throughput TCR immunosequencing, statistical association of individual TCRs with disease status, and machine learning were combined to predict cytomegalovirus infection status.

A note on this clone: The antigen it recognizes is unknown. No per-base quality is available; no much larger clone lies one base away.

V loses 5 bases at its end and J loses 10 bases; junction bases beyond the gene matches: 6. CDR1 and CDR2 (SGHTA, FQGTGA) derive from the germline V gene. There are 13 amino acids in the CDR3, from cysteine to phenylalanine inclusive. The kept DNA is CDR3 alone, 39 bases in frame from the first base. The library was obtained by the immunoSEQ multiplex PCR assay. Under the source paper's analysis protocol: To diagnose cytomegalovirus status from the catalog of TCR beta chain sequences, a statistical classification framework was built. Drawn from immuneACCESS, this table holds only the in-frame rearrangements with V and J called that TCRdb kept. Clones are partly lost; checked studies trace under half to an unresolved V gene and leave the rest unexplained. V and J calls and clone size follow that table, whereas D and trimming were derived from the DNA. This sample has 45,000 to 60,000 clones in its table, and approximately 93% of those were observed once. Jointly, the top ten make up under 7% of the sample.

What the work shows at the level of the full study, not this receptor alone: Of the cluster scores, 85% to 95% were above 0 in a later analysis, which found that TCRs clustered in the first cohort also tended to co-occur in the 90 to 150 validation repertoires. The authors suggested that the approach could potentially be generalized to other disease states and immunological phenotypes. A later analysis had no HLA typing for the validation cohort, so co-occurrence there was scored across all 120 repertoires. Across donors, most TCR sequences were observed very rarely, whereas some public TCRs were present in many individuals. The study gave a list of 150 to 200 TCR beta chains associated with cytomegalovirus. A few of the identified cytomegalovirus-associated TCR beta chains were confirmed in vitro to be specific for cytomegalovirus antigens. Cytomegalovirus status was reported to be diagnosed by the classifier with high specificity and sensitivity in both the original and validation cohorts.

The donors belonged to the validation cohort of approximately 130 subjects, which was separate from the approximately 700-subject first cohort. The chain was built from TRBV7-3 and TRBJ1-5; 9 bases in between match TRBD1. This clonotype originated in a woman aged 18-30 years in good health and CMV-seronegative. Sequencing was carried out using PBMCs. The CDR3 protein: CASSENTGGPQHF. The nucleotide sequence reads as follows: TGTGCCAGCAGCGAGAATACAGGGGGCCCCCAGCATTTT.